The entry that follows covers one T cell receptor (beta chain) sequence. The antigen is undetermined. PCR employed 60 Vbeta and 13 Jbeta primers. As originally analysed: About 10 million of tens of millions of unique TCR beta chains were shared, per a later count. Sequenced by immunoSEQ multiplex PCR; TCRdb stores in-frame clones only, minus some. The DNA was the basis for D and trimming; V, J and clone size are from that table. This table has about 130,000 clones, 82% appearing once. The CDR3 runs to 15 residues. Trimming removed 3 bases from V and 6 bases from J; junction bases left unmatched: 5. CDR1 and CDR2 from the germline V gene are LNHDA and SQIVND (reference sequence). The data are from a study of cytomegalovirus exposure and HLA in healthy donors. The study's findings and limits: At a 0.05 false discovery rate, a later analysis found 16,951 TCR beta sequences to be associated with HLA alleles. HLA restriction was apparent for most CMV-associated TCR beta chains in a later analysis. Per a prior analysis, the majority of TCR beta V segments were productive roughly 87% or roughly 30% of the time.

The sample was PBMCs. The V call is TRBV19, the J call TRBJ1-5, with 10 bases matching TRBD1. This clonotype originated in a boy aged 2 to 10 in good health and CMV-seronegative. In nucleotides, the CDR3 is TGTGCCAGTAGTATGGGACAGGGGCGAAGTCAGCCCCAGCATTTT. Its translation is CASSMGQGRSQPQHF.